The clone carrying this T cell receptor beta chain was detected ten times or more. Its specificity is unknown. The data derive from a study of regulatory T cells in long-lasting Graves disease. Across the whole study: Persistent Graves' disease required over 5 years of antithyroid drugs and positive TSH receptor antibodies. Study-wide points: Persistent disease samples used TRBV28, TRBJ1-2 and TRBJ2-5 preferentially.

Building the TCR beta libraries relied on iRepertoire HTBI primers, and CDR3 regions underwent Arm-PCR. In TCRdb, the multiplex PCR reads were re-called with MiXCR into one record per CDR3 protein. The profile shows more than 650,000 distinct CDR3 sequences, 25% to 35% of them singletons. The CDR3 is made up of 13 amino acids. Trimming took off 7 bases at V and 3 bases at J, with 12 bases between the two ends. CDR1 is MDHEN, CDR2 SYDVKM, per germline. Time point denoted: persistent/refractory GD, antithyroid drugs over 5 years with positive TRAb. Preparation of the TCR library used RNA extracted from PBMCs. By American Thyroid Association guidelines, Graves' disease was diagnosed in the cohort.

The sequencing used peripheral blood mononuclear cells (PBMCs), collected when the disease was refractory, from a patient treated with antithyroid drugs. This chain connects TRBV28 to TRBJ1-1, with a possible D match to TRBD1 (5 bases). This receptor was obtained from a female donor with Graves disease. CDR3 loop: CASNILGDTEAFF. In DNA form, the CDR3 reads TGTGCCAGCAACATCCTAGGGGACACTGAAGCTTTCTTT.